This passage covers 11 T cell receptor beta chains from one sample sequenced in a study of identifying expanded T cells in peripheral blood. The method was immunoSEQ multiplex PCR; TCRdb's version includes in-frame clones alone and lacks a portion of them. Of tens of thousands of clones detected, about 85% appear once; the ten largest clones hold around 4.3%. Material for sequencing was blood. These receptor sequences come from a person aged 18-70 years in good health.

The CDR3 region is CASSLVRGATEAFF. The CDR3 DNA reads TGTGCCAGCAGCTTAGTGAGGGGGGCCACTGAAGCTTTCTTT. The genes are TRBV11-2 and TRBJ1-1; a possible D gene is TRBD1 (6 bases). This CDR3 comprises 14 residues. Germline V gene sequence: CDR1 SGHAT, CDR2 FQNNGV. V was pared by 1 base and J by 4 bases, with 10 bases between.

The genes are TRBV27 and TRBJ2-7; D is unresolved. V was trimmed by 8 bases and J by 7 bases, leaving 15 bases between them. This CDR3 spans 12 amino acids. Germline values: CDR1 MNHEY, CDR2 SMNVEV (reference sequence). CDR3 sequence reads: CASGNSLGEQYF. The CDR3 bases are TGTGCCAGCGGCAACTCCCTGGGGGAGCAGTACTTC.

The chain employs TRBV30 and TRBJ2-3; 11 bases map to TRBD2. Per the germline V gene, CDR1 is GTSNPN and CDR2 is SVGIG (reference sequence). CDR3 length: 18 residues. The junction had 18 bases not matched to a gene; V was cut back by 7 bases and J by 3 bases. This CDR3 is CASSMAWLAGGRTDTQYF. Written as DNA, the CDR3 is TGTGCCTCCTCCATGGCCTGGCTAGCGGGGGGCCGAACAGATACGCAGTATTTT.

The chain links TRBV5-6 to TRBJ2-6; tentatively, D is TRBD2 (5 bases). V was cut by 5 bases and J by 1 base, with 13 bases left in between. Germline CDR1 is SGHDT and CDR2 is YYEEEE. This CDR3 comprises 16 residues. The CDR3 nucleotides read TGTGCCAGCAGGCGACTGTCGGGGTCTGGGGCCAACGTCCTGACTTTC. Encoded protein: CASRRLSGSGANVLTF.

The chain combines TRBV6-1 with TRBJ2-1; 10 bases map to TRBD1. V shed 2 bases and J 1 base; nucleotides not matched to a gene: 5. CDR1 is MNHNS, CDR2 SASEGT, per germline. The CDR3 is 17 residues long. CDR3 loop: CASSEPGQGRSYNEQFF. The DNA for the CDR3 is TGTGCCAGCAGTGAACCGGGACAGGGGAGGTCCTACAATGAGCAGTTCTTC.

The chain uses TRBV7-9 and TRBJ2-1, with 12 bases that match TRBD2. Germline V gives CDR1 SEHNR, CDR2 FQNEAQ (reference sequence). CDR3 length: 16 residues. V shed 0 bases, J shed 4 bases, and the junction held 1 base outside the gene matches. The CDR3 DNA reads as TGTGCCAGCAGCTTAGCGGGGACTAGCGGGTACAATGAGCAGTTCTTC. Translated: CASSLAGTSGYNEQFF.

The DNA for the CDR3 is TGCGCCAGCAGCCAAGGAGGGGGCTCCTACAATGAGCAGTTCTTC. Translated, it gives CASSQGGGSYNEQFF. The chain is built from TRBV4-3 and TRBJ2-1; weak D call: TRBD1 (6 bases). V lost 1 base to trimming and J lost 0 bases, with 7 bases between them. The CDR3 runs 15 residues. CDR1 and CDR2 (germline): LGHNA, YSLEER.

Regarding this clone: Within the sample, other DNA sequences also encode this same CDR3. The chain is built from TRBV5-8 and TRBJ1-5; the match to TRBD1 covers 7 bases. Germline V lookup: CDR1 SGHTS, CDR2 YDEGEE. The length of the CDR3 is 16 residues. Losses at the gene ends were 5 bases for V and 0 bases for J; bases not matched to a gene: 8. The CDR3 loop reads CASSPGQVYSNQPQHF. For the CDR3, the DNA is TGTGCCAGCAGTCCCGGACAGGTTTATAGCAATCAGCCCCAGCATTTT.

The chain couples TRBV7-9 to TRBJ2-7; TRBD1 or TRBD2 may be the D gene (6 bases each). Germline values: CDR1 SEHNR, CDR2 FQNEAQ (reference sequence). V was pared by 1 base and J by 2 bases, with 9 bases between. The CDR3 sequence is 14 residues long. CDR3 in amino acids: CASSLGGTTYEQYF. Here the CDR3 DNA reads TGTGCCAGCAGCTTAGGCGGGACAACCTACGAGCAGTACTTC.

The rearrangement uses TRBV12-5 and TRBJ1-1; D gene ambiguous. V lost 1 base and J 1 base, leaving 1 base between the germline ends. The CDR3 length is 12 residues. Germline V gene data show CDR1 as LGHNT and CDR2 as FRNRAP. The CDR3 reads CASGLENTEAFF. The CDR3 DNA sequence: TGTGCTAGTGGTTTGGAGAACACTGAAGCTTTCTTT.

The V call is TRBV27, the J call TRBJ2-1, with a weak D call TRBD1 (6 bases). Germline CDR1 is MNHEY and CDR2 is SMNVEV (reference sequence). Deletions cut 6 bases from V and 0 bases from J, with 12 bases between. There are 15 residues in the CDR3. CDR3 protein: CASRPLDSSYNEQFF. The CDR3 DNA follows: TGTGCCAGCAGACCATTGGACAGCTCCTACAATGAGCAGTTCTTC.